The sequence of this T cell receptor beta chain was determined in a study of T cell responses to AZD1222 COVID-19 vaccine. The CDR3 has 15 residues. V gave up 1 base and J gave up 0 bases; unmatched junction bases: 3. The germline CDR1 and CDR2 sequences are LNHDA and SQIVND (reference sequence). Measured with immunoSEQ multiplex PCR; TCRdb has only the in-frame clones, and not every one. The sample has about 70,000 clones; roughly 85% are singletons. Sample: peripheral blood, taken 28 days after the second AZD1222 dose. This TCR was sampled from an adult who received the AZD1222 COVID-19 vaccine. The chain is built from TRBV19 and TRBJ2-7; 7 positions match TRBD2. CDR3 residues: CASSIGGSISYEQYF. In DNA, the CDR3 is TGTGCCAGTAGTATAGGCGGGAGCATCTCCTACGAGCAGTACTTC.